Listed below are T cell receptor beta chains from one sample, sequenced in a study of beta chain features in type 1 diabetes. Assay: immunoSEQ multiplex PCR; the TCRdb copy retains only in-frame clones and omits some. Of 300,000 to 450,000 clones in the sample, roughly 12% are singletons; the top ten hold approximately 0.01%. Sequencing used naive CD4+ T cells from blood. These receptor sequences come from a woman aged 18-29 years with type 1 diabetes. The CDR3 runs from the conserved cysteine through the conserved F or W. The D gene is left open where the match is weak. Some rows mark clone size as missing; the rest say once, few, many or name a class of expanded clone.

TRBJ1-6 14 few TRBV27 TRBD1 TGTGCCAGCAGGAGGACAGGGTTAGATTCACCCCTCCACTTT CASRRTGLDSPLHF
TRBJ2-1 14 NA TRBV7-2 TRBD1 TGTGCCAGCATGGCGGGGCAGGGGGCAAATGAGCAGTTCTTC CASMAGQGANEQFF
TRBJ2-7 14 NA TRBV5-1 TRBD1 TGCGCCAGCGTTGGGACGGCAGGGGGCAGCGAGCAGTACTTC CASVGTAGGSEQYF
TRBJ1-1 13 NA TRBV6-5 NA TGTGCCAGTGAGACTCCCCTTGGCACTGAAGCTTTCTTT CASETPLGTEAFF
TRBJ2-2 15 few TRBV9 NA TGTGCCAGCAGCGGTCTTAAAGCCGTCACCGGGGAGCTGTTTTTT CASSGLKAVTGELFF
TRBJ2-4 15 NA TRBV4-1 NA TGCGCCAGCAGCCAGCTGGGACTAGCCAAAAACATTCAGTACTTC CASSQLGLAKNIQYF
TRBJ1-1 14 few TRBV7-2 TRBD1 TGTGCCAGCAGCCTCCGACAGGGACCCACTGAAGCTTTCTTT CASSLRQGPTEAFF
TRBJ2-3 13 NA TRBV10-3 NA TGTGCCATCAGTGATAGTGTTTTAGCTGCGCAGTATTTT CAISDSVLAAQYF
TRBJ2-7 13 NA TRBV6-6 TRBD2 TGTGCCAGCTCGGCTAGCGGGAGAACCGAGCAGTACTTC CASSASGRTEQYF
TRBJ1-2 12 NA TRBV5-1 NA TGCGCCAGCAGCCAAGACTGGTATGGCTACACCTTC CASSQDWYGYTF
TRBJ2-1 16 NA TRBV5-6 NA TGTGCCAGCAGCCAGGACTATGACGCATCCTACAATGAGCAGTTCTTC CASSQDYDASYNEQFF
TRBJ1-1 14 NA TRBV9 NA TGTGCCAGCAGCGTAGAAGGGGTGAACACTGAAGCTTTCTTT CASSVEGVNTEAFF
TRBJ2-7 15 NA TRBV6-5 NA TGTGCCAGCAGTTACTCGAGTGCCTCGAACTACGAGCAGTACTTC CASSYSSASNYEQYF
TRBJ2-2 14 few TRBV5-1 TRBD1 TGCGCCAGCAGCCCGGGACAGGGCTCCGGGGAGCTGTTTTTT CASSPGQGSGELFF
TRBJ1-2 19 once TRBV5-6 NA TGTGCCAGCAGCTATACCTGGGGGGGTCAGGGGATAGCGAACTATGGCTACACCTTC CASSYTWGGQGIANYGYTF
TRBJ1-3 13 NA TRBV29-1 NA TGCAGCGTTAGTGCAAGTGCCGGGGAGCCCATATATTTT CSVSASAGEPIYF
TRBJ2-1 13 few TRBV6-5 NA TGTGCCAGACCTCCCCACCATTGCGATGAGCAGTTCTTC CARPPHHCDEQFF
TRBJ1-1 13 NA TRBV4-3 NA TGCGCCAGCAGCCAAGACGGACAGAGTGAAGCTTTCTTT CASSQDGQSEAFF
TRBJ2-1 15 few TRBV25-1 TRBD2 TGTGCCAGCAGTGACGGGACTAGCGGGGGCGATGAGCAGTTCTTC CASSDGTSGGDEQFF
TRBJ2-2 15 few TRBV18 NA TGTGCCAGCTCATCAGATCTGACGAACACCGGGGAGCTGTTTTTT CASSSDLTNTGELFF
TRBJ1-1 13 few TRBV25-1 TRBD1 TGTGCCAGCAGTGCGGACAGGGTTGGGGTTGCTTTCTTT CASSADRVGVAFF
TRBJ2-3 15 NA TRBV9 NA TGTGCCAGCAGCGTAGGACAGGTACTATCGAATACGCAGTATTTT CASSVGQVLSNTQYF
TRBJ1-2 13 few TRBV7-2 TRBD1 TGTGCCAGCAGCTCGGTACGAAGGGGGCACTACACCTTC CASSSVRRGHYTF
TRBJ1-1 16 few TRBV19 TRBD1 TGTGCCAGTAGTCCCATAAGGGGACAGGGACGAACTGGGGATTTCTTT CASSPIRGQGRTGDFF
TRBJ1-5 12 NA TRBV29-1 TRBD1 TGCAGCGCTGGACAGGGCAATCAGCCCCAGCATTTT CSAGQGNQPQHF
TRBJ2-3 16 NA TRBV30 TRBD2 TGTGCCTGGAGTGTACGAGCGGGAGGGTCCCCAGATACGCAGTATTTT CAWSVRAGGSPDTQYF
TRBJ2-2 20 NA TRBV29-1 TRBD2 TGCAGCGTTAATACCACTGAAATACTAGCGGGAGGGTGGAACACCGGGGAGCTGTTTTTT CSVNTTEILAGGWNTGELFF
TRBJ2-5 13 NA TRBV5-1 NA TGCGCCAGCAGCTTGGGGGGGGAAGAGACCCAGTACTTC CASSLGGEETQYF
TRBJ1-2 12 NA TRBV9 NA TGTGCCAGCAGCGCTTCCACTGCTGGCTACACCTTC CASSASTAGYTF
TRBJ2-1 16 NA TRBV28 TRBD2 TGTGCCAGCAGTTTAAGCGGGAGGGGATCTTACAATGAGCAGTTCTTC CASSLSGRGSYNEQFF
TRBJ1-3 12 NA TRBV16 NA TGTGCCAGCAGCCTCCTCGAGAACACCATATATTTT CASSLLENTIYF
TRBJ2-1 12 few TRBV18 NA TGTGCCAGCTCATCAGATGGGAGTGAGCAGTTCTTC CASSSDGSEQFF
TRBJ1-2 11 NA TRBV28 TRBD1 TGTGCCAGCACCGGGACAGGGGACTACACCTTC CASTGTGDYTF
TRBJ2-3 14 NA TRBV5-4 NA TGTGCCAGCAGCTTGCTGGAGAGAGGGGATACGCAGTATTTT CASSLLERGDTQYF
TRBJ1-1 14 NA TRBV27 NA TGTGCCAGCAGTTTCGGGGGGCGGGACACTGAAGCTTTCTTT CASSFGGRDTEAFF
TRBJ2-5 14 few TRBV19 TRBD2 TGTGCCAGTAGACCGGCGGGAGGCGGAGAGACCCAGTACTTC CASRPAGGGETQYF
TRBJ2-7 13 few TRBV9 NA TGTGCCAGCAGCGTAGAACAGGGCTACGAGCAGTACTTC CASSVEQGYEQYF
TRBJ2-2 15 few TRBV4-3 NA TGCGCCAGCAGCCAGGATTCTAGCGTTGTAGGGGAGCTGTTTTTT CASSQDSSVVGELFF
TRBJ2-7 16 few TRBV18 NA TGTGCCAGCTCACCGTATAGCGGAGGGGGCCTCTACGAGCAGTACTTC CASSPYSGGGLYEQYF
TRBJ2-2 11 NA TRBV5-6 NA TGTGCCAGCAGCTTGCTCGGGGAGCTGTTTTTT CASSLLGELFF
TRBJ2-7 14 NA TRBV5-6 NA TGTGCCAGCAGCTTGGCCCGGGTAACCTACGAGCAGTACTTC CASSLARVTYEQYF
TRBJ1-5 15 NA TRBV28 TRBD1 TGTGCCAGCAGTTCGACACAGGGGGCGAATCAGCCCCAGCATTTT CASSSTQGANQPQHF
TRBJ1-3 14 few TRBV27 NA TGTGCCAGCAGTTTATCGTCCATTTCGGGCACCATATATTTT CASSLSSISGTIYF
TRBJ1-4 14 few TRBV7-9 TRBD1 TGTGCCAGCAGCCCCGGGACAGCTAATGAAAAACTGTTTTTT CASSPGTANEKLFF
TRBJ2-7 15 few TRBV4-1 NA TGCGCCAGCAGCCAAGAAGGCCACAGCTCCTACGAGCAGTACTTC CASSQEGHSSYEQYF
TRBJ1-5 18 few TRBV4-3 NA TGCGCCAGCAGCCAAGATCCAGTTGGCAGGGTAGTCGATCAGCCCCAGCATTTT CASSQDPVGRVVDQPQHF